The rows below give T cell receptor beta chains drawn from one sample of a study of blood T cells in healthy people across ages. One entry per CDR3 protein, called by TCRdb with MiXCR from the 5' RACE reads. The sample has about 380,000 distinct CDR3 sequences; approximately 47% are singletons. The sequencing input was blood. The receptors shown here come from a man aged 55 to 70 in good health. Each CDR3 is given with its conserved first and last residue.

CDR3	J	V
CASSQEGAGDAYGYTF	TRBJ1-2	TRBV4-1
CSASGLSNTEAFF	TRBJ1-1	TRBV20-1
CATSRDPGSVEQFF	TRBJ2-1	TRBV15
CSAREVAGTNTGELFF	TRBJ2-2	TRBV20-1
CAISEQGGGYGYTF	TRBJ1-2	TRBV10-3
CSARDSGGISYNEQFF	TRBJ2-1	TRBV20-1
CASRVRGRADTQYF	TRBJ2-3	TRBV6-1
CASSEDRGYRTEAFF	TRBJ1-1	TRBV25-1
CASRRRGRADTQYF	TRBJ2-3	TRBV12-3/TRBV12-4
CASSQDGMPGGGNIQYF	-	TRBV4-3
CASRRQGVLETQYF	TRBJ2-5	TRBV6-1
CATSDSGGLTDTQYF	TRBJ2-3	TRBV24-1
CSATLKAGAYEQYF	TRBJ2-7	TRBV20-1
CSASGTSGPSAKNIQYF	-	TRBV20-1
CASSKEGPTGFSYEQYF	TRBJ2-7	TRBV21-1
CASSLDARLNTEAFF	TRBJ1-1	TRBV28
CASSPVGEGPYNEQFF	TRBJ2-1	TRBV3-1
CSAREFTEAFF	TRBJ1-1	TRBV20-1
CASSPDRALLYTF	TRBJ1-2	TRBV28
CASSSADRGPEQYF	TRBJ2-7	TRBV7-9
CSVLWDRGTNEKLFF	TRBJ1-4	TRBV29-1
CASSDRDRGGVQYF	TRBJ2-7	TRBV6-1
CASSFRNYGYTF	TRBJ1-2	TRBV12-3/TRBV12-4
CASSNIQGWTEAFF	TRBJ1-1	TRBV3-1
CASRGGSNANEQFF	TRBJ2-1	TRBV2
CAWSVSGYSEQYF	TRBJ2-7	TRBV30
CASSEDGGRSTDF	TRBJ2-7	TRBV7-9
CASSQVGTGRHNGYTF	TRBJ1-2	TRBV3-1
CASSSGLGTSGYNEQFF	TRBJ2-1	TRBV12-3/TRBV12-4
CASSSPGRIPYEQYF	TRBJ2-7	TRBV7-2
CASSMMGQILEQYF	TRBJ2-7	TRBV19
CSVELGGRPSYEQYF	TRBJ2-7	TRBV29-1
CGVEFGKQYF	TRBJ2-7	TRBV29-1
CASSPVQGGSTDTQYF	TRBJ2-3	TRBV13
CASSLAQAGANVLTF	TRBJ2-6	TRBV5-5
CSAPLAGVTDTQYF	TRBJ2-3	TRBV20-1